Detailed here is one TCR beta chain. What it recognizes is unknown. Assay used: immunoSEQ multiplex PCR; TCRdb lists only in-frame clones, some missing. This table has 55,000 to 80,000 clones, 95% to 98% appearing once. CD4+CD25+CD127- Tregs, CD4+CD25- non-Tregs, CD4 and CD8 cells were sorted. This record comes from a study of Tregs in tolerant kidney transplant recipients. Regarding the study as a whole: Biological reproducibility was not directly addressed, but technical replication error appeared minimal.

The V end was cut by 2 bases, the J end by 3 bases, with 14 bases between. The CDR3 sequence is 15 residues long. The germline V gene has CDR1 SNHLY and CDR2 FYNNEI. Sequencing was performed on Tregs from blood, taken before the transplant. The sequence was obtained from a human donor who received a combined kidney and bone marrow transplant. V usage is TRBV2 and J usage is TRBJ2-7; D is perhaps TRBD2 (5 bases). CDR3: CASSERPPRDYEQYF. The CDR3 DNA is TGTGCCAGCAGTGAACGCCCCCCCCGGGACTACGAGCAGTACTTC.